The 12 T cell receptor beta chains reported below all come from one sample, sequenced in a study of T cell repertoires in MIS-A myocarditis. Assay used: immunoSEQ multiplex PCR; TCRdb lists only in-frame clones, some missing. The sample has about 11,000 clones; 65% to 90% are singletons. Sequencing input: right ventricle heart tissue obtained at autopsy. All receptors come from a man between 18 and 29 years old with fulminant myocarditis from multisystem inflammatory syndrome in adults (MIS-A) after COVID-19.

V usage is TRBV6-5 and J usage is TRBJ2-7; D is ambiguous. Germline V gives CDR1 MNHEY, CDR2 SVGAGI. There are 15 residues in the CDR3. V was trimmed by 1 base and J by 4 bases, leaving 14 bases between them. The CDR3 DNA reads as TGTGCCAGCAGTTACTTCCCCCCAGGCATTTACGAGCAGTACTTC. It specifies CASSYFPPGIYEQYF.

V and J are TRBV5-4 and TRBJ2-1, with D perhaps TRBD2 (6 bases). The CDR3 totals 13 residues. Trimming took 4 bases from V and 8 from J, leaving 13 bases between them. The V gene's germline CDR1 is SGHNT and CDR2 YYREEE (reference sequence). The CDR3 region has the DNA TGTGCCAGCAGCCAACTTCCGGGGGATGAGCAGTTCTTC. Its translation is CASSQLPGDEQFF.

The J gene is TRBJ2-2, the V gene TRBV24-1, with D possibly being TRBD1 or TRBD2 (6 bases each). Germline assignment: CDR1 KGHDR and CDR2 SFDVKD. The CDR3 spans 12 residues. Trimming stripped 12 bases from V and 7 bases from J, with 14 bases between. The CDR3 bases are TGTGCCGAGGGGGAGACTAGCGGGGAGCTGTTTTTT. Translating gives CAEGETSGELFF.

This clone appeared a single time. The sample has other DNA sequences that encode this CDR3 too. CDR3 in DNA: TGTGCCAGCGGAACAGGGACGGAGACCCAGTACTTC. It codes for CASGTGTETQYF. J is TRBJ2-5 and V is TRBV5-5; D possibly corresponds to TRBD1 (6 bases). V dropped 7 bases and J dropped 5 bases, with 12 bases sitting between them. The CDR3 is 12 amino acids. Germline loops: CDR1 SGHKS, CDR2 YYEKEE (reference sequence).

This chain uses TRBV5-1 with TRBJ1-1; a weak D match, TRBD1 (5 bases). Germline V CDR1 and CDR2: SGHRS, YFSETQ. The CDR3 extends over 15 amino acids. Trimming took off 3 bases at V and 6 bases at J, with 18 bases between the two ends. CDR3 sequence (DNA): TGCGCCAGCAGCTGGGGGGGACGCGAAAGGGCTGAAGCTTTCTTT. Protein: CASSWGGRERAEAFF.

The V and J genes are TRBV7-2 and TRBJ2-5; 9 nucleotides agree with TRBD2. Germline CDR1 reads SGHTA; CDR2 reads FQGNSA. Trimming removed 5 bases from V and 5 bases from J; junction bases left unmatched: 12. There are 16 residues in the CDR3. The CDR3 sequence: CASSLGTSLLRETQYF. The CDR3, as DNA: TGTGCCAGCAGCCTTGGGACTAGCTTGCTTCGGGAGACCCAGTACTTC. The whole variable domain, filled in from reference TRBV7-2 and TRBJ2-5, reads GAGVSQSPSNKVTEKGKDVELRCDPISGHTALYWYRQSLGQGLEFLIYFQGNSAPDKSGLPSDRFSAERTGGSVSTLTIQRTQQEDSAVYLCASSLGTSLLRETQYFGPGTRLLVL.

The chain uses TRBV11-2 and TRBJ2-6; no reliable D call. The CDR3 is made up of 14 amino acids. Between the trimmed V and J ends, which lost 2 bases and 3 bases, there was a span of 5 bases. The germline V gene has CDR1 SGHAT and CDR2 FQNNGV. The chain's CDR3 is CASSLPGGANVLTF. The DNA for the CDR3 is TGTGCCAGCAGCTTACCAGGTGGGGCCAACGTCCTGACTTTC.

The rearrangement joins TRBV27 to TRBJ2-7, with 10 bases aligning to TRBD1. CDR3 length equals 18 residues. Germline CDR1 MNHEY, CDR2 SMNVEV (reference sequence). V lost 5 bases, J lost 3 bases, and 16 bases stayed unmatched. CDR3 bases: TGTGCCAGCAGTCTATGGAGTTCCGGGACAGGGGTTGTCTACGAGCAGTACTTC. It is translated as CASSLWSSGTGVVYEQYF.

The genes are TRBV4-1 and TRBJ2-3; the D gene is possibly TRBD1 (5 bases). In germline, CDR1 is MGHRA, CDR2 YSYEKL. With 0 bases removed from V and 4 bases from J, the gap between germline ends came to 11 bases. The CDR3 runs 15 residues. This CDR3 is CASSQDGRGADTQYF. DNA for the CDR3: TGCGCCAGCAGCCAAGATGGAAGGGGCGCAGATACGCAGTATTTT.

The CDR3 region has the DNA TGTGCCAGCAGTGAGGGGACAGATACGCAGTATTTT. Protein sequence: CASSEGTDTQYF. The chain couples TRBV2 to TRBJ2-3; D gene unclear. The V gene's germline CDR1 is SNHLY and CDR2 FYNNEI. This CDR3 is built from 12 residues. V shed 3 bases and J shed 3 bases, with 4 bases lying between them.

The rearrangement uses TRBV9 and TRBJ1-3; D is undetermined. Between the trimmed V and J ends, which lost 3 bases and 1 base, there was a span of 2 bases. The CDR3 consists of 12 residues. Germline assignment: CDR1 SGDLS and CDR2 YYNGEE. The CDR3 sequence is CASSGSGNTIYF. The CDR3 nucleotides are TGTGCCAGCAGCGGATCTGGAAACACCATATATTTT. Combining the CDR3 with reference TRBV9 and TRBJ1-3 gives the whole variable domain DSGVTQTPKHLITATGQRVTLRCSPRSGDLSVYWYQQSLDQGLQFLIQYYNGEERAKGNILERFSAQQFPDLHSELNLSSLELGDSALYFCASSGSGNTIYFGEGSWLTVV.

This clone was counted a few times. The chain links TRBV18 to TRBJ1-5, with D maybe TRBD1 (5 bases). Trimming shortened V by 5 bases and J by 3 bases, and 14 bases separated the two germline ends. The CDR3 consists of 15 residues. Germline values: CDR1 KGHSH, CDR2 LQKENI. CDR3 loop: CASSSGRGDNQPQHF. The CDR3 DNA follows: TGTGCCAGCTCATCGGGCCGAGGGGACAATCAGCCCCAGCATTTT.